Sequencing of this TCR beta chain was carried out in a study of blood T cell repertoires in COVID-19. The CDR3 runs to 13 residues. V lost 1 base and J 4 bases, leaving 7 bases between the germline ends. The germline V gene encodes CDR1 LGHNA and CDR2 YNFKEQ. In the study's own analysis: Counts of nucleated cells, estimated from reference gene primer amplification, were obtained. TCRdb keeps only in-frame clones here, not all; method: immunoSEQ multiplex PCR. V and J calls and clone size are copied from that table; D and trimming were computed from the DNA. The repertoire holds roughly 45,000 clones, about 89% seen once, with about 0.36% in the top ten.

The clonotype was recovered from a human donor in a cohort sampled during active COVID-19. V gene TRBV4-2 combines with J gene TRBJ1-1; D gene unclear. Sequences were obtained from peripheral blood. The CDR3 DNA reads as TGTGCCAGCAGCCAAGGAGGGTCCACTGAAGCTTTCTTT. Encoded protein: CASSQGGSTEAFF.